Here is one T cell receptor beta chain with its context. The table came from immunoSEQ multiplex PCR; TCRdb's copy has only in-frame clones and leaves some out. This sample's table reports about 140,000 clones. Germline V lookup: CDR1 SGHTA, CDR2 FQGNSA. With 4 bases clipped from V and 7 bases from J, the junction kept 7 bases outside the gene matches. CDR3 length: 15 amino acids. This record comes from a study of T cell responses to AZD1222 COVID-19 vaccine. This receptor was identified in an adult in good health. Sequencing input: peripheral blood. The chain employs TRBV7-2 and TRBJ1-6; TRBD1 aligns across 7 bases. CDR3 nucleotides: TGTGCCAGCAGCTCACAACAGGGGATCAATTCACCCCTCCACTTT. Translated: CASSSQQGINSPLHF. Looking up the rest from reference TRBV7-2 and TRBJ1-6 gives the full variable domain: GAGVSQSPSNKVTEKGKDVELRCDPISGHTALYWYRQSLGQGLEFLIYFQGNSAPDKSGLPSDRFSAERTGGSVSTLTIQRTQQEDSAVYLCASSSQQGINSPLHFGNGTRLTVT.